Listed here are 10 T cell receptor beta chains from one sample, sequenced in a study of blood T cell repertoires in COVID-19. The protocol was immunoSEQ multiplex PCR, while the TCRdb copy is restricted to in-frame clones and leaves out a portion. This table has about 60,000 clones, around 80% appearing once. Material: peripheral blood. These receptors all stem from a woman aged 80 or older with acute or convalescent COVID-19.

The chain combines TRBV30 with TRBJ2-4, with a weak D call TRBD2 (6 bases). V was shortened by 5 bases and J by 7 bases, with 15 bases between the two germline ends. CDR1 GTSNPN and CDR2 SVGIG come from the germline V gene (reference sequence). The CDR3 sequence is 13 residues long. The CDR3 sequence is CAWGRGGSNIQYF. The DNA for the CDR3 is TGTGCCTGGGGCCGCGGAGGGAGCAACATTCAGTACTTC.

In its sample, this clone was seen once. This chain uses TRBV29-1 with TRBJ1-1, with 7 bases that match TRBD1. Per germline, CDR1 SQVTM and CDR2 ANQGSEA. Unmatched junction bases numbered 3, after V lost 5 bases and J lost 0 bases. This CDR3 is built from 13 residues. The CDR3 nucleotides are TGCAGCGTTAACAGGGGAATGAACACTGAAGCTTTCTTT. Its protein product is CSVNRGMNTEAFF.

This chain uses TRBV9 with TRBJ2-2; D is uncertain. The germline gives CDR1 SGDLS, CDR2 YYNGEE. This CDR3 spans 16 amino acids. V gave up 0 bases and J gave up 1 base, with 10 bases separating them. The CDR3 bases are TGTGCCAGCAGCGTAGTGTCAGGCCTGAACACCGGGGAGCTGTTTTTT. This encodes CASSVVSGLNTGELFF.

By share, this clone counts as medium-sized. The rearrangement uses TRBV4-2 and TRBJ2-3; 9 bases fit TRBD2. CDR3 length: 15 residues. The V segment lost 0 bases and the J segment 14 bases; nucleotides outside the gene matches: 12. The germline gives CDR1 LGHNA, CDR2 YNFKEQ. Here the CDR3 reads CASSQDFAGGPERYF. The CDR3, as DNA: TGTGCCAGCAGCCAAGATTTTGCGGGGGGGCCGGAACGGTATTTT.

This chain connects TRBV28 to TRBJ1-5; a possible D gene is TRBD1 (5 bases). This CDR3 contains 15 residues. Germline CDR1 MDHEN, CDR2 SYDVKM. Trimming pared 6 bases from V and 5 bases from J, leaving 17 bases between. The CDR3 DNA follows: TGTGCCAGCAGGCCTGGGGGAGGGAACCATCAGCCCCAGCATTTT. It specifies CASRPGGGNHQPQHF. The variable domain in full, completed from reference TRBV28 and TRBJ1-5, reads DVKVTQSSRYLVKRTGEKVFLECVQDMDHENMFWYRQDPGLGLRLIYFSYDVKMKEKGDIPEGYSVSREKKERFSLILESASTNQTSMYLCASRPGGGNHQPQHFGDGTRLSIL.

V and J are TRBV2 and TRBJ2-2; 9 bases are a match to TRBD1. Germline V gives CDR1 SNHLY, CDR2 FYNNEI. Losses at the gene ends were 7 bases for V and 4 bases for J; bases not matched to a gene: 4. The CDR3 consists of 14 residues. DNA of the CDR3: TGTGCCAGCATCGGGACAGGGCCCACCGGGGAGCTGTTTTTT. Residues: CASIGTGPTGELFF.

The CDR3 region is CASTRQGNSGNTIYF. The CDR3 DNA sequence: TGTGCCAGCACCCGACAGGGTAACTCTGGAAACACCATATATTTT. The V call is TRBV6-5, the J call TRBJ1-3; TRBD1 aligns across 7 bases. The CDR3 extends over 15 amino acids. From germline, CDR1 is MNHEY and CDR2 SVGAGI. The V segment lost 7 bases and the J segment 0 bases; nucleotides outside the gene matches: 6.

The V call is TRBV5-6, the J call TRBJ1-5; possible D gene TRBD1, 5 bases. Trimming cost V 1 base and J 7 bases, with 15 bases left between them. The CDR3 has 15 residues. Germline V gives CDR1 SGHDT, CDR2 YYEEEE. The CDR3 DNA follows: TGTGCCAGCAGCTTGAAGTCCGCCAGGGAACAGCCCCAGCATTTT. Its protein product is CASSLKSAREQPQHF.

This chain uses TRBV19 with TRBJ2-2; 7 bases map to TRBD2. The CDR3 is made up of 14 amino acids. In germline, CDR1 is LNHDA, CDR2 SQIVND (reference sequence). J lost 2 bases, V lost 5 bases, and 2 bases had no gene match. In DNA, the CDR3 is TGTGCCAGTAGTGCTAGCGGAAACACCGGGGAGCTGTTTTTT. It specifies CASSASGNTGELFF.

The J gene is TRBJ2-1, the V gene TRBV5-1; no clear D gene. The CDR3 extends over 14 amino acids. Trimming left V 1 base short and J 5 bases short, with 10 bases between. The germline V gene has CDR1 SGHRS and CDR2 YFSETQ. The CDR3 DNA reads TGCGCCAGCAGCTTGCCGGGTCTCAACAATGAGCAGTTCTTC. It translates to CASSLPGLNNEQFF.